This TCR beta chain emerged from a study of human T cells and chemical hapten exposure. CDR3 length equals 13 residues. The germline V gene has CDR1 DFQATT and CDR2 SNEGSKA (reference sequence). Deletions cut 4 bases from V and 1 base from J, with 5 bases between. A remark on this clonotype: Its antigen is unidentified.

Study-wide findings and caveats: Expanded TCRs clustered into significantly more large CDR3 similarity groups than controls, the analysis revealed. No change in TCRs above 1 in 1000 frequency was produced by DPC sensitization.

Time point described: pre-sensitization, week 0. As for treatment: therapeutic diphenylcyclopropenone sensitization with weekly scalp DPC. Phlebotomy was performed prior to application of every patch test. The library tagged individual cDNA molecules with unique molecular identifiers. From the RACE reads, TCRdb called clonotypes with MiXCR, one entry per CDR3 protein. The table records a few hundred thousand distinct CDR3 sequences, roughly 7.7% of them present only once. The chain has TRBV20-1 and TRBJ2-6; D gene unclear. The TCR originated in a man in his late teens or twenties with alopecia areata. Some clones in this sample may be carry-over from other donors' samples. Sequenced material: whole blood, taken in connection with sensitization to the hapten diphenylcyclopropenone (DPC). The CDR3 sequence is CSAIQSGANVLTF. In DNA form, the CDR3 reads TGCAGTGCTATCCAGTCTGGGGCCAACGTCCTGACTTTC.